Sequencing of this TCR beta chain was carried out in a study of cytomegalovirus exposure and HLA in healthy donors. Across the whole study: Earlier findings included roughly 100 million unique TCR beta sequences obtained from roughly 200 million T cells. Whole-study findings and limits: The authors later found TCR association rates varying by HLA locus, with DRB1 most and HLA-C fewest.

This clone was counted a single time. Antigen unknown. It was with 60 Vbeta and 13 Jbeta primers that the PCR ran. Measured with immunoSEQ multiplex PCR; TCRdb has only the in-frame clones, and not every one. The table lists roughly 100,000 clones, under 85% of them singletons, with around 3.6% in the top ten. V lost 8 bases and J 2 bases, leaving 13 bases between the germline ends. Per the germline V gene, CDR1 is GTSNPN and CDR2 is SVGIG (reference sequence). The CDR3 is 13 amino acids. Material for sequencing was PBMCs. V is TRBV30 and J is TRBJ2-1, with D unresolved. The TCR originated in a female donor in good health and CMV-seropositive. The CDR3 loop reads CALSRTAYNEQFF. CDR3 coding DNA: TGTGCCCTGAGCCGTACCGCCTACAATGAGCAGTTCTTC.